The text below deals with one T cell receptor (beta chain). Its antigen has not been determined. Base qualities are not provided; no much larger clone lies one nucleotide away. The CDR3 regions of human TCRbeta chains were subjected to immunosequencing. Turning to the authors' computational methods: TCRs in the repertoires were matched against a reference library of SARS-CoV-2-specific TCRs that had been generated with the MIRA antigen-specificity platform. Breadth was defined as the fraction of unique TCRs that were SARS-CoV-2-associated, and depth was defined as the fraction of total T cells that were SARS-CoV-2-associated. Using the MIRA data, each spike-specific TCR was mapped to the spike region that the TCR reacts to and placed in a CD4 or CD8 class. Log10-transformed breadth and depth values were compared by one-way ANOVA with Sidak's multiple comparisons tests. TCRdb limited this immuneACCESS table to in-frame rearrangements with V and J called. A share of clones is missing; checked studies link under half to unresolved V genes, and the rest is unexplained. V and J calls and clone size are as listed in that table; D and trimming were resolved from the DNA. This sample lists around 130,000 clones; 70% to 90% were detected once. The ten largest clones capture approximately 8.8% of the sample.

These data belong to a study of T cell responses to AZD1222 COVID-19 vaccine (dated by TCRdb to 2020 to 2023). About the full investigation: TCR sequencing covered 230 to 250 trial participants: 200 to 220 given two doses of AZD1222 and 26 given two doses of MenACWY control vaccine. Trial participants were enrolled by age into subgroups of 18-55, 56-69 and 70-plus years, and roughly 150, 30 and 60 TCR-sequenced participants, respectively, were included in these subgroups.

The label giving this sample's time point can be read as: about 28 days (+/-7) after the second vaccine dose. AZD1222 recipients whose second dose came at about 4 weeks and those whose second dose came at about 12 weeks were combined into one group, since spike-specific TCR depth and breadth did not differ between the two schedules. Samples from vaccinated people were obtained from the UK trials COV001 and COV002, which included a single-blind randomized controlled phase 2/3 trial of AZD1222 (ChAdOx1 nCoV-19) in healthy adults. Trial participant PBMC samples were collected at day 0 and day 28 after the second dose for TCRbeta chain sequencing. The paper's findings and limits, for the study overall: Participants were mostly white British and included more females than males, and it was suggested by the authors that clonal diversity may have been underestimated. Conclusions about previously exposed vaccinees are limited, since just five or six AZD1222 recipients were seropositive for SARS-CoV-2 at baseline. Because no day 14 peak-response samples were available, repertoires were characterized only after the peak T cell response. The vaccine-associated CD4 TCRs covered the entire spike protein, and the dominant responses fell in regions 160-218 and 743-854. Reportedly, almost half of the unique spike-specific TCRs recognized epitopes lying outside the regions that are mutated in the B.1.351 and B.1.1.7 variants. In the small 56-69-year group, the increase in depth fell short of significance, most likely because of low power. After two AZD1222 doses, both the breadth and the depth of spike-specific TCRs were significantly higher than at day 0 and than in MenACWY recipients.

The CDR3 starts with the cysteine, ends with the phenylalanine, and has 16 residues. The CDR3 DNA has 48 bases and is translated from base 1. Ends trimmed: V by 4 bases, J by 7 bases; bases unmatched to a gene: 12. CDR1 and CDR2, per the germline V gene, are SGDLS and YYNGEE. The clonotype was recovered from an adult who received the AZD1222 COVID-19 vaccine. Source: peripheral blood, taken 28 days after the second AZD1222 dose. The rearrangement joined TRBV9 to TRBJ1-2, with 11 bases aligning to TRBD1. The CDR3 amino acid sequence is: CASSLGDRDRGSGYTF. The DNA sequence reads TGTGCCAGCAGCTTAGGCGACCGGGACAGGGGGTCTGGCTACACCTTC.